This is a list of T cell receptor beta chains from one sample in a study of OX40 agonist ivuxolimab in advanced cancers. Generated by immunoSEQ multiplex PCR, the TCRdb table keeps only in-frame clones and is missing some. Of about 53,000 clones in the sample, around 79% were seen once. Sample: CD4+ or CD8+ T cells sorted from blood, taken in a trial of the OX40 agonist ivuxolimab. These receptors were collected from an adult with an advanced solid tumor such as melanoma, head and neck, liver or kidney cancer. The CDR3 runs from the conserved cysteine through the conserved F or W. The order of the fields is J gene, V gene, clone size, D gene, CDR3 DNA, CDR3 protein. The D gene is left open where the match is weak. The size entry is marked missing in some rows and otherwise reads once, few, many or a size class.

>TRBJ1-3|TRBV5-1|-|-
TGCGCCAGCATCCATTTTCATCCTCCTACAGGGCTAGGGGGAAACACCATATATTTT
CASIHFHPPTGLGGNTIYF
>TRBJ2-1|TRBV4-1|-|TRBD2
TGCGCCAGCAGCCGCGGACTAGCGGGGGGGCTTTCCTACAATGAGCAGTTCTTC
CASSRGLAGGLSYNEQFF
>TRBJ1-1|TRBV6-5|-|-
TGTGCCAGCAGTGAAGGCTCTTACGCGGCAGCTTTCTTT
CASSEGSYAAAFF
>TRBJ1-1|TRBV25-1|-|-
TGTGCCAGCAGGGGCAGATTCGTCACGAACACTGAAGCTTTCTTT
CASRGRFVTNTEAFF
>TRBJ2-3|TRBV11-2|-|TRBD2
TGTGCCAGCAGCTTAGATGGAGTAGCGGGAGGCACAGATACGCAGTATTTT
CASSLDGVAGGTDTQYF
>TRBJ2-1|TRBV2|once|TRBD2
TGTGCCAGCGCGGGACTAGCGGGAGGGCCAGGCAATGAGCAGTTCTTC
CASAGLAGGPGNEQFF
>TRBJ2-5|TRBV28|-|-
TGTGCCAGCAGTTTGGTCCCCCAAGGTTTAGAGACCCAGTACTTC
CASSLVPQGLETQYF
>TRBJ2-5|TRBV11-2|-|TRBD1
TGTGCCAGCAGCCGGACAGGGGGAGAGACCCAGTACTTC
CASSRTGGETQYF
>TRBJ2-2|TRBV5-1|-|TRBD1
TGCGCCAGCAGCTTCCGGGACAGGGGATATTCCACCGGGGAGCTGTTTTTT
CASSFRDRGYSTGELFF
>TRBJ2-1|TRBV19|-|TRBD2
TGTGCCAGTTCGAGCGGGAAGAAGTTTACCTCCTACAATGAGCAGTTCTTC
CASSSGKKFTSYNEQFF